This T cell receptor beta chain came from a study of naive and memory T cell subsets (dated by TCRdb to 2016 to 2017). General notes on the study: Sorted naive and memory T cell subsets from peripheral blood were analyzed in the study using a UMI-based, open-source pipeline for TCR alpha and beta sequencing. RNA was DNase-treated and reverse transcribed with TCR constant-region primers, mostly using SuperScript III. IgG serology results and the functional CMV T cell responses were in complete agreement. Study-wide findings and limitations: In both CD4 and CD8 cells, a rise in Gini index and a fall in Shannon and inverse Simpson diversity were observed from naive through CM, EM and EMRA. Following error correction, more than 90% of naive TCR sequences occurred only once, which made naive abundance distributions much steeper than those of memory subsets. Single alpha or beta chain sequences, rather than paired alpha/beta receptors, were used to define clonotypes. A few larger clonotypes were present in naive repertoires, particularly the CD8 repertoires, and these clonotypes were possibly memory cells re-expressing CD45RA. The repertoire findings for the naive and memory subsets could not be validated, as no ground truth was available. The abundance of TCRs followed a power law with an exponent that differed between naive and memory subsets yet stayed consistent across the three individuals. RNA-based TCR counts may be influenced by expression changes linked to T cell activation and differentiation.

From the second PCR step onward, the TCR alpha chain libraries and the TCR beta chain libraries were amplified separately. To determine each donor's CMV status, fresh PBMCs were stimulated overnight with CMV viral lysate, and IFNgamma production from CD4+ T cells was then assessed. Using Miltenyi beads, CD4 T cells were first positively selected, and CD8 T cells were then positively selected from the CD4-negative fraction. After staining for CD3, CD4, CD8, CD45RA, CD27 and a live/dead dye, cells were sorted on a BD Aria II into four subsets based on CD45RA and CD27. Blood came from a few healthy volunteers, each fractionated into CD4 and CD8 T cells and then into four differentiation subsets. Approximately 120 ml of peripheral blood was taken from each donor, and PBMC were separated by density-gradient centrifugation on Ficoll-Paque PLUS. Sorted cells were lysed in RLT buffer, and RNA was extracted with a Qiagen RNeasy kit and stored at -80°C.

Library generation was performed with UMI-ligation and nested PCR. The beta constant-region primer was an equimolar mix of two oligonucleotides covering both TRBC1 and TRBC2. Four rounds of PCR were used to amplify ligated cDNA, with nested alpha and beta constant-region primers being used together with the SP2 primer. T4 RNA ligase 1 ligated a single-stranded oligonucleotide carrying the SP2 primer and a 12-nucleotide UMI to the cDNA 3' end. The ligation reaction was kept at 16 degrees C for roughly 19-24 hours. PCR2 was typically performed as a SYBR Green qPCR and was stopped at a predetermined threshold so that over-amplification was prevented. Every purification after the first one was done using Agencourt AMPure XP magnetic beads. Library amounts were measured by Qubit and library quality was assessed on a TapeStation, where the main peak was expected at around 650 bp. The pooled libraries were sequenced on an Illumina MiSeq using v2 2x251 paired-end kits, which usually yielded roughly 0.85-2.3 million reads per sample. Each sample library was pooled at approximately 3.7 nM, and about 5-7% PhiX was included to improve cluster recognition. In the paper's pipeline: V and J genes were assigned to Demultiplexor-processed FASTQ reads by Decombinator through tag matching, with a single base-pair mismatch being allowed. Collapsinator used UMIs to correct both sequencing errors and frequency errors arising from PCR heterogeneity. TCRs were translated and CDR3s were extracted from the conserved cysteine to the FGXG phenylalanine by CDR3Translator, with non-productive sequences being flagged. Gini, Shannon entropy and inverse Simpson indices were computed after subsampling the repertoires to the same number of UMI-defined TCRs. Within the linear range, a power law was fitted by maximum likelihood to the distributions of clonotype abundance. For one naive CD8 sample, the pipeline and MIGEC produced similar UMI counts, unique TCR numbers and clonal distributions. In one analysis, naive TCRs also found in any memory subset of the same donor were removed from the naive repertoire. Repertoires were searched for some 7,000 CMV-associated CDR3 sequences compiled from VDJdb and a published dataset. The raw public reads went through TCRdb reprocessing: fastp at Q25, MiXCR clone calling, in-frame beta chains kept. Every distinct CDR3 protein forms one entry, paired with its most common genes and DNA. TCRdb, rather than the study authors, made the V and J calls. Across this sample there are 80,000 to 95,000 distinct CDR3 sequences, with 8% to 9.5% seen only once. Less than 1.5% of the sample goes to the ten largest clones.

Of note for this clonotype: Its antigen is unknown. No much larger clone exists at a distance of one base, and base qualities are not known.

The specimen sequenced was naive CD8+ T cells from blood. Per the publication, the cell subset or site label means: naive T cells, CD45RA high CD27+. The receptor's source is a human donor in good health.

The sequenced DNA is TGTGCCGCCTGGGGTGGTGCGGAAGGGGCCAACGTCCTGACTTTC. This yields the protein CAAWGGAEGANVLTF. The sequence links TRBV10-3 to TRBJ2-6; the D gene identity is not certain. According to the germline V gene, CDR1 reads ENHRY and CDR2 reads SYGVKD. Including cysteine and phenylalanine, the CDR3 has 15 amino acids. The DNA shown is the 45-base CDR3, in frame from base 1. Between the V and J ends, shortened by 11 bases and 4 bases respectively, the junction contains 18 bases.